These 3 T cell receptor beta chains were all obtained from the same sample, sequenced in a study of cytomegalovirus exposure and HLA in healthy donors. Primers: 60 Vbeta forward and 13 Jbeta reverse. Assay used: immunoSEQ multiplex PCR; TCRdb lists only in-frame clones, some missing. Of just over 150,000 clones listed, about 73% are singletons. The specimen was PBMCs. Receptors were obtained from a woman aged 40-49 years in good health and CMV-seronegative.

The DNA for the CDR3 is TGCGCCAGCAGCTTGGAAGAGTTTGAGAGCACTGAAGCTTTCTTT. Translating gives CASSLEEFESTEAFF. The chain joins TRBV5-1 to TRBJ1-1; D call uncertain. CDR3 length: 15 residues. Germline V gene sequence: CDR1 SGHRS, CDR2 YFSETQ. Between the trimmed V and J ends, which lost 0 bases and 4 bases, there was a span of 13 bases.

The CDR3 here is CASSWTGVSEQYF. CDR3 nucleotide sequence: TGTGCCAGCAGCTGGACAGGGGTGAGCGAGCAGTACTTC. The chain joins TRBV7-7 to TRBJ2-7; TRBD1 agrees at 9 bases. Trimming cost V 4 bases and J 6 bases; bases outside gene matches: 4. Germline V gene data show CDR1 as SSHAT and CDR2 as FNYEAQ (reference sequence). The CDR3 totals 13 residues.

V usage is TRBV19 and J usage is TRBJ1-1, with D uncertain. The V and J ends lost 5 bases and 11 bases respectively, with 15 bases between them. The CDR3 loop spans 12 amino acids. The germline V gene has CDR1 LNHDA and CDR2 SQIVND (reference sequence). The CDR3, as DNA: TGTGCCAGTAGTGCGCGGTTTCCGAAGGCTTTCTTT. Its translation: CASSARFPKAFF.